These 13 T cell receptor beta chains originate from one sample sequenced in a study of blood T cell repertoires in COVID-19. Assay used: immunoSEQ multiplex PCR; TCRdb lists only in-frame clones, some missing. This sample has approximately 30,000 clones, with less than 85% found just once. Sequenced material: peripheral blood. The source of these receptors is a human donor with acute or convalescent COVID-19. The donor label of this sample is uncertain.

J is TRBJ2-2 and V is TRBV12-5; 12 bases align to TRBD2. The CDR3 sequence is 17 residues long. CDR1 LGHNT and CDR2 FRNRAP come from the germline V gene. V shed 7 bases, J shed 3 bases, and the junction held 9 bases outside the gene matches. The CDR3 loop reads CASVRTSGNVDTGELFF. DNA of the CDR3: TGTGCTAGTGTTCGGACTAGCGGGAATGTGGACACCGGGGAGCTGTTTTTT.

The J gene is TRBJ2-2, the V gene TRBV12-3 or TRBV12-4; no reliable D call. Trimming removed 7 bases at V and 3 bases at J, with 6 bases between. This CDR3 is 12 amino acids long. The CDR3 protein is CASTLHTGELFF. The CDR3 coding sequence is TGTGCCAGCACCCTTCACACCGGGGAGCTGTTTTTT.

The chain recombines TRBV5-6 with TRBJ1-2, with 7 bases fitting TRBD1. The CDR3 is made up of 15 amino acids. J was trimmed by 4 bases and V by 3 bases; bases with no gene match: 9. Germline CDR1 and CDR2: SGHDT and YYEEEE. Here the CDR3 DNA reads TGTGCCAGCAGCTCGGATCAGGGGGGTGTCTATGGCTACACCTTC. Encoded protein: CASSSDQGGVYGYTF. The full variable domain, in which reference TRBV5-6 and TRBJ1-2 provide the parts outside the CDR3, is DAGVTQSPTHLIKTRGQQVTLRCSPKSGHDTVSWYQQALGQGPQFIFQYYEEEERQRGNFPDRFSGHQFPNYSSELNVNALLLGDSALYLCASSSDQGGVYGYTFGSGTRLTVV.

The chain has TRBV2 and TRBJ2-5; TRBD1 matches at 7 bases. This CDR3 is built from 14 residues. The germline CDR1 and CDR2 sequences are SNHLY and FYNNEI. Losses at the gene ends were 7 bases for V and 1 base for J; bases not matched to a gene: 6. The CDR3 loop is CASIRDRSQETQYF. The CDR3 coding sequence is TGTGCCAGCATCCGGGACAGATCCCAAGAGACCCAGTACTTC.

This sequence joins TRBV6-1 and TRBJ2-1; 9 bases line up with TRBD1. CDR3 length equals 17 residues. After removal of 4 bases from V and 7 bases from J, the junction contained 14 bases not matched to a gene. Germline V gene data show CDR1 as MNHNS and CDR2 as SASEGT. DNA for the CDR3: TGTGCCAGCAGTGTTGGGTCCGGGACAGGGCATAAGAATGAGCAGTTCTTC. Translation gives CASSVGSGTGHKNEQFF.

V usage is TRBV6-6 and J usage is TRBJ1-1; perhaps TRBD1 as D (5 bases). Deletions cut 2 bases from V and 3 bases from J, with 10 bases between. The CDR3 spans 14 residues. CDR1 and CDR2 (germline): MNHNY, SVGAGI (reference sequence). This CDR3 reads CASSYKGEDTEAFF. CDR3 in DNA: TGTGCCAGCAGTTACAAAGGGGAGGACACTGAAGCTTTCTTT.

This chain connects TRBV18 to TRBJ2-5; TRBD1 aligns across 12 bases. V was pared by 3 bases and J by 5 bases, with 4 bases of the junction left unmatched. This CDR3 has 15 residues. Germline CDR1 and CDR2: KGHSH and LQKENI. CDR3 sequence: CASSPPGTGGETQYF. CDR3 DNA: TGTGCCAGCTCACCCCCCGGGACAGGGGGCGAGACCCAGTACTTC.

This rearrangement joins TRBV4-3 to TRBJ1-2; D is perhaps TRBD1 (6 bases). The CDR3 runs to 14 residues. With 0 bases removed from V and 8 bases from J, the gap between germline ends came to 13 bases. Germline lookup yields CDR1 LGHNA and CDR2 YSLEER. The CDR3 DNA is TGCGCCAGCAGCCAAGAATCACAGGGTCGGGGCTACACCTTC. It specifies CASSQESQGRGYTF.

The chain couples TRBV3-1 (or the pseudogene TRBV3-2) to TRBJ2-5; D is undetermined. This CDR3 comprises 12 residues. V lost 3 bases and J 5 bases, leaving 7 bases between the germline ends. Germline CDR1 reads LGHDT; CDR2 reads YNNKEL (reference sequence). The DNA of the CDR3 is TGTGCCAGCAGCCACCTACGGGAGACCCAGTACTTC. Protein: CASSHLRETQYF.

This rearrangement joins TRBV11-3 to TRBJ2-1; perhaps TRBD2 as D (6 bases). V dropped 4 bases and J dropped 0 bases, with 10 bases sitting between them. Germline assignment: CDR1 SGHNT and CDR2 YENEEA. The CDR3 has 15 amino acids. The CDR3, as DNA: TGTGCCAGCAGCTACCCCGGGAGCTCCTACAATGAGCAGTTCTTC. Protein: CASSYPGSSYNEQFF.

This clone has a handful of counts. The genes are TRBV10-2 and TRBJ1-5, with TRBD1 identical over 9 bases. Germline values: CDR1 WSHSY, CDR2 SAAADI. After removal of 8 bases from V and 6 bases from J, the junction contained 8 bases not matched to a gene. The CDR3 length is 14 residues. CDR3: CASAGTGFGQPQHF. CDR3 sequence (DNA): TGCGCCAGCGCCGGGACAGGGTTTGGTCAGCCCCAGCATTTT.

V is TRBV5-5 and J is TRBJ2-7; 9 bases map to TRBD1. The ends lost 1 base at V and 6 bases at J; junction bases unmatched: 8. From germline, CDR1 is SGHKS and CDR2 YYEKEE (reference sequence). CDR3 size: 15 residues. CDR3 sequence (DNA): TGTGCCAGCAGCTTGTCTTTGGGACAGGGCTCCGAGCAGTACTTC. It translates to CASSLSLGQGSEQYF.

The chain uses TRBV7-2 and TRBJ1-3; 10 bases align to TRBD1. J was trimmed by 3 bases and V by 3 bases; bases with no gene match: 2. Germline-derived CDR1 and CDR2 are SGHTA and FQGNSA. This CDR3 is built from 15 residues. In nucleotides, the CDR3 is TGTGCCAGCAGCTTGACAGGGGGCTATGGAAACACCATATATTTT. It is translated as CASSLTGGYGNTIYF.